Below are 13 T cell receptor beta chains sequenced from a single sample in a study of blood T cells in healthy people across ages. A second PCR of about 7 to 12 cycles used a sample-barcoded 5' primer and a J-beta primer mix. MiXCR was run by TCRdb on the 5' RACE reads, yielding one entry per CDR3 protein. The sample has some 1.4 million distinct CDR3 sequences; roughly 40% are singletons. What was sequenced was blood. The origin of the receptors is a young woman in good health.

This clonotype was recorded a few times. This chain connects TRBV6-4 to TRBJ2-7; perhaps TRBD1 as D (5 bases). This CDR3 has 13 residues. In germline, CDR1 is MRHNA, CDR2 SNTAGT. V was shortened by 5 bases and J by 2 bases, with 10 bases between the two germline ends. In nucleotides, the CDR3 is TGTGCCAGCAGTCCGGACACCACCTACGAGCAGTACTTC. Encoded protein: CASSPDTTYEQYF.

The rearrangement links TRBV4-1 to TRBJ2-7, with D hard to call. The CDR3 totals 18 residues. Trimming took 5 bases from V and 0 from J, leaving 23 bases between them. The germline CDR1 and CDR2 sequences are MGHRA and YSYEKL. The CDR3 reads CASSTRPVPTDNSYEQYF. The CDR3 nucleotides are TGCGCCAGCAGCACCCGTCCGGTTCCGACTGATAACTCCTACGAGCAGTACTTC.

The V call is TRBV11-2, the J call TRBJ2-1; the match to TRBD1 covers 9 bases. CDR1 and CDR2 (germline): SGHAT, FQNNGV. The CDR3 sequence is 13 residues long. Trimming removed 7 bases from V and 5 bases from J; junction bases left unmatched: 3. The CDR3 DNA reads TGTGCCAGCACCAGGACAGGGGACAATGAGCAGTTCTTC. It yields the protein CASTRTGDNEQFF.

The chain has TRBV7-9 and TRBJ1-1; 7 bases are shared with TRBD1. V was pared by 5 bases and J by 7 bases, with 10 bases of the junction left unmatched. The CDR3 is made up of 14 amino acids. Germline CDR1 SEHNR, CDR2 FQNEAQ (reference sequence). CDR3 protein: CASSLDRVVGEAFF. For the CDR3, the DNA is TGTGCCAGCAGCCTTGACAGGGTGGTCGGTGAAGCTTTCTTT.

The genes are TRBV6-5 and TRBJ1-1; the D is unclear. With 2 bases removed from V and 8 bases from J, the gap between germline ends came to 9 bases. Germline V gene lookup returns CDR1 MNHEY and CDR2 SVGAGI. The CDR3 has 12 amino acids. The CDR3 nucleotides read TGTGCCAGCAGTTACGCGGACGGGGAAGCTTTCTTT. It codes for CASSYADGEAFF.

This clonotype has just one count. The chain links TRBV6-5 to TRBJ1-2, with D uncertain. CDR1 MNHEY and CDR2 SVGAGI come from the germline V gene. The germline V and J ends were trimmed by 6 bases and 3 bases, with 11 bases remaining between them. CDR3 size: 13 residues. As DNA, the CDR3 is TGTGCCAGCAGCGAGGATTTTGACTATGGCTACACCTTC. Translating it yields CASSEDFDYGYTF.

The rearrangement uses TRBV7-8 and TRBJ2-4; D is unresolved. V lost 5 bases to trimming and J lost 11 bases, with 22 bases between them. The CDR3 loop spans 15 amino acids. Germline V CDR1 and CDR2: SGHVS, FQNEAQ. The CDR3 DNA is TGTGCCAGCAGCCCAGCTAGGTCTGCAGAGTGCGTTCAGTACTTC. It yields the protein CASSPARSAECVQYF.

The J gene is TRBJ1-2, the V gene TRBV5-6; unclear D gene. V lost 5 bases to trimming and J lost 8 bases, with 16 bases between them. This CDR3 has 13 amino acids. Germline V gene data show CDR1 as SGHDT and CDR2 as YYEEEE. The CDR3 bases are TGTGCCAGCAGAATGAAGGGCATTGGCGGCTACACCTTC. Protein product: CASRMKGIGGYTF.

This sequence joins TRBV6-1 and TRBJ2-4; 8 bases map to TRBD2. The CDR3 contains 14 residues. Germline loops: CDR1 MNHNS, CDR2 SASEGT. V shed 6 bases and J 13 bases; nucleotides not matched to a gene: 14. The CDR3: CASSGTRDHPAQYF. In DNA form, the CDR3 reads TGTGCCAGCAGCGGGACTAGAGATCACCCGGCCCAGTACTTC.

This clonotype was detected a few times. CDR3: CASSLRPASGVSDTQYF. CDR3 nucleotide sequence: TGTGCCAGCAGCTTACGCCCCGCTAGCGGGGTTTCAGATACGCAGTATTTT. The chain carries TRBV7-3 and TRBJ2-3; 9 nucleotides line up with TRBD2. CDR3 length: 17 residues. V dropped 2 bases and J dropped 4; count of bases not matched to a gene: 10. Looked up from germline, CDR1 is SGHTA and CDR2 is FQGTGA.

This chain uses TRBV21-1 with TRBJ2-7; the table's D call TRBD1 went unverified against the DNA. TRBV21-1 is listed as a pseudogene. The length of the CDR3 is 16 residues. CDR3 loop: CASSATGDRSSYEQYF. CDR3 coding DNA: TGTGCCAGCAGCGCAACCGGGGACAGGTCTTCCTACGAGCAGTACTTC.

The rearrangement joins TRBV3-1 to TRBJ2-5, with 7 bases fitting TRBD1. TRBJ2-7 matches the DNA end more closely, so the J call is doubtful. The CDR3 consists of 17 residues. Germline V gene data show CDR1 as LGHDT and CDR2 as YNNKEL (reference sequence). The CDR3 reads CASSQNTGVSSSYEQYF. CDR3 nucleotides: TGTGCCAGCAGCCAAAATACAGGGGTTTCGTCCTCCTACGAGCAGTACTTC.

This chain uses TRBV27 with TRBJ2-1; D not certain. CDR3 size: 13 residues. The V end lost 2 bases, the J end lost 6 bases, and 8 bases lay between the germline ends. Per germline, CDR1 MNHEY and CDR2 SMNVEV (reference sequence). The CDR3 here is CASSLPSINEQFF. DNA for the CDR3: TGTGCCAGCAGTTTACCCTCGATCAATGAGCAGTTCTTC.